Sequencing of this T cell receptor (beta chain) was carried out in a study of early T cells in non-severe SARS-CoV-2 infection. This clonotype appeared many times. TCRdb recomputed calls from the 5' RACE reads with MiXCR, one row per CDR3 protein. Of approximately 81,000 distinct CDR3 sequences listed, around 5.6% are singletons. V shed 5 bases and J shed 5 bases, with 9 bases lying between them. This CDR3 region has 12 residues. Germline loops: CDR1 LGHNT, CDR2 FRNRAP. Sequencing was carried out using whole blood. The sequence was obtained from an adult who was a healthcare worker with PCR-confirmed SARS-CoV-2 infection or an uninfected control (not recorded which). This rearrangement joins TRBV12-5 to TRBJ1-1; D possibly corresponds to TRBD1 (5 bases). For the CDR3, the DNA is TGTGCTAGTGGTCAAGACAGTACTGAAGCTTTCTTT. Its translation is CASGQDSTEAFF.